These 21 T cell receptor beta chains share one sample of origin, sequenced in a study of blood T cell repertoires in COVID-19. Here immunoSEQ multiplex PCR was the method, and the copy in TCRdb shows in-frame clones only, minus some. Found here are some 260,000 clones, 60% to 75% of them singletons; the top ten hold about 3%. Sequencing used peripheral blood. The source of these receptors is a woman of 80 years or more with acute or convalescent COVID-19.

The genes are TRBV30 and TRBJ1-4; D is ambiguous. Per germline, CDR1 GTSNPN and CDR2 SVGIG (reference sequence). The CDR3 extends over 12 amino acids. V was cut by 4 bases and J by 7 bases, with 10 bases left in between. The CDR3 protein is CAWKKQVEKLFF. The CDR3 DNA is TGTGCCTGGAAAAAACAAGTTGAAAAACTGTTTTTT.

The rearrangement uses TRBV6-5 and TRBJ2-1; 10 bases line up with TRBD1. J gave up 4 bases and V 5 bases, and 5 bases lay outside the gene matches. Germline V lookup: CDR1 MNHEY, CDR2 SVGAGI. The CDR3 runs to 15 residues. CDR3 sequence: CASSPTGGRYNEQFF. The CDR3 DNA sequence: TGTGCCAGCAGTCCGACAGGGGGCCGATACAATGAGCAGTTCTTC.

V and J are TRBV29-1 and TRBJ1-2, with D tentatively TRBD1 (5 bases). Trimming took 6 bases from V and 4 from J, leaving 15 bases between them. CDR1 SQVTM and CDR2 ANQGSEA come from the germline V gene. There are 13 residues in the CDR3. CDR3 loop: CSVRRDGGYGYTF. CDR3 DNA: TGCAGCGTCCGACGCGACGGGGGCTATGGCTACACCTTC.

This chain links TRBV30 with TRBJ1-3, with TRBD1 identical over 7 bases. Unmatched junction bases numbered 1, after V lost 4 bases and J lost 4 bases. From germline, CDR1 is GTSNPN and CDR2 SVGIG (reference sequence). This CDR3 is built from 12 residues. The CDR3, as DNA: TGTGCCTGGAAGGGGGCAGGAAACACCATATATTTT. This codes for CAWKGAGNTIYF.

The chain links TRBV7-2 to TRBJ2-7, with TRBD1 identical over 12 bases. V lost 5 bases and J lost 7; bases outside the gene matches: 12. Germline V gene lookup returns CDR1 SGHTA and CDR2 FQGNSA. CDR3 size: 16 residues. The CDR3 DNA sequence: TGTGCCAGCAGCGCAGCCCCGGGACAGGGGGCTGGAGAGCAGTACTTC. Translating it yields CASSAAPGQGAGEQYF. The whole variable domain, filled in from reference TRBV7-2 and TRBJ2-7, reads GAGVSQSPSNKVTEKGKDVELRCDPISGHTALYWYRQSLGQGLEFLIYFQGNSAPDKSGLPSDRFSAERTGGSVSTLTIQRTQQEDSAVYLCASSAAPGQGAGEQYFGPGTRLTVT.

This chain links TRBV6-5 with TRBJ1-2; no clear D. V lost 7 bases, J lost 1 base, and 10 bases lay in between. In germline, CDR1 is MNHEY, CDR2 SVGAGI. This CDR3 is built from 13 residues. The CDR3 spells CASTGRDNYGYTF. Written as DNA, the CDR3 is TGTGCCAGCACCGGGCGGGATAACTATGGCTACACCTTC.

This CDR3 is CAWSPGSGNTIYF. The CDR3 DNA sequence: TGTGCCTGGAGCCCGGGGTCTGGAAACACCATATATTTT. The chain carries TRBV30 and TRBJ1-3; D not certain. V dropped 3 bases and J dropped 1 base, with 7 bases sitting between them. CDR1 GTSNPN and CDR2 SVGIG come from the germline V gene (reference sequence). This CDR3 has 13 amino acids.

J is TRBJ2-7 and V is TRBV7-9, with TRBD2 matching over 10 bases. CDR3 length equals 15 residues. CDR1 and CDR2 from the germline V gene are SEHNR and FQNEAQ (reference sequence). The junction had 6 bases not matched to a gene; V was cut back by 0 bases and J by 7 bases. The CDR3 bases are TGTGCCAGCAGCTTAGCGAGAGGACTAGCGGAAGAGCAGTACTTC. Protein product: CASSLARGLAEEQYF. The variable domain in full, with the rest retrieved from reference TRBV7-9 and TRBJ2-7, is DTGVSQNPRHKITKRGQNVTFRCDPISEHNRLYWYRQTLGQGPEFLTYFQNEAQLEKSRLLSDRFSAERPKGSFSTLEIQRTEQGDSAMYLCASSLARGLAEEQYFGPGTRLTVT.

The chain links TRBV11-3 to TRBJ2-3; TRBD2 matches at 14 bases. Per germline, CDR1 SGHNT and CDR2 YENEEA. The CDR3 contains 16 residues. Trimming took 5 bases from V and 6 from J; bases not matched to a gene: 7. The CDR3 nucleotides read TGTGCCAGCAGCCCCGGGACTAGCGGGGGTGCTGATACGCAGTATTTT. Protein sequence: CASSPGTSGGADTQYF. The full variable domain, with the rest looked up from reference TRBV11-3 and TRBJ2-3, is EAGVVQSPRYKIIEKKQPVAFWCNPISGHNTLYWYLQNLGQGPELLIRYENEEAVDDSQLPKDRFSAERLKGVDSTLKIQPAELGDSAVYLCASSPGTSGGADTQYFGPGTRLTVL.

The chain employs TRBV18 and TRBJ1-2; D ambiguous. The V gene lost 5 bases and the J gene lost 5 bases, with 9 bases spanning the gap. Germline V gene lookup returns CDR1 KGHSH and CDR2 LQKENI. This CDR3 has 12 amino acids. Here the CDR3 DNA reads TGTGCCAGCTCAAACAACCTTTATGGCTACACCTTC. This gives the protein CASSNNLYGYTF.

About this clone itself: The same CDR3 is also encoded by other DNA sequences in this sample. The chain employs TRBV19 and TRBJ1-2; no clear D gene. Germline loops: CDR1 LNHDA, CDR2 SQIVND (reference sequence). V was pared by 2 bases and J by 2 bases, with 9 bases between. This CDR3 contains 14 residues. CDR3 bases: TGTGCCAGTAGTATAATGAGGGCAAACTATGGCTACACCTTC. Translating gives CASSIMRANYGYTF.

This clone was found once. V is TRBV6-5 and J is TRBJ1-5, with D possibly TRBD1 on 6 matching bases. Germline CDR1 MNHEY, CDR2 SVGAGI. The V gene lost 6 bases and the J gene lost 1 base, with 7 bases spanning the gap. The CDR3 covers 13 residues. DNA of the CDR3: TGTGCCAGCAGGACAGGAAGCAATCAGCCCCAGCATTTT. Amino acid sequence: CASRTGSNQPQHF.

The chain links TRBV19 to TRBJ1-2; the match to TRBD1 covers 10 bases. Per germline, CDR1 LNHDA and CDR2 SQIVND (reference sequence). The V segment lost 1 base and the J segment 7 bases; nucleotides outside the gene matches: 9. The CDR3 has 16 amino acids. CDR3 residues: CASSIGLTGGAGGYTF. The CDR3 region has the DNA TGTGCCAGTAGTATAGGCTTGACAGGGGGCGCCGGTGGCTACACCTTC.

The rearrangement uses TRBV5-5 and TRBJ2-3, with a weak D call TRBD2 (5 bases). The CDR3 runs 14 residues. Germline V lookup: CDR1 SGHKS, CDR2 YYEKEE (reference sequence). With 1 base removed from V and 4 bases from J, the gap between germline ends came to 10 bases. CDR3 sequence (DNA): TGTGCCAGCAGCTTGAAGGCCGGGGCAGATACGCAGTATTTT. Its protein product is CASSLKAGADTQYF.

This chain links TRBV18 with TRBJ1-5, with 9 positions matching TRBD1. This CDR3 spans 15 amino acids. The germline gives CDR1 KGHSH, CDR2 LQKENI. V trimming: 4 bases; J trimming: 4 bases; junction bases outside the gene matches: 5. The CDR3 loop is CASSLPGQGNQPQHF. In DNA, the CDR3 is TGTGCCAGCTCACTACCGGGACAGGGAAATCAGCCCCAGCATTTT.

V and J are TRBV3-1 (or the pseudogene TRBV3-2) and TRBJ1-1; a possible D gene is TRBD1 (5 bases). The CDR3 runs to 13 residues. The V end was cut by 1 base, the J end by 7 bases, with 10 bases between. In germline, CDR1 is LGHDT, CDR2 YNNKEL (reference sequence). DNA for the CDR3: TGTGCCAGCAGCCAAGCTCCAGGGTATGAAGCTTTCTTT. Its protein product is CASSQAPGYEAFF.

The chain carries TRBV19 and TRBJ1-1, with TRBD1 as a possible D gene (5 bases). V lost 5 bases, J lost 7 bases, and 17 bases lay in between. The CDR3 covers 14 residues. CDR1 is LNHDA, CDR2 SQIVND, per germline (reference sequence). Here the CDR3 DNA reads TGTGCCAGTAGTGCCGTGGGGCTCCGGAATGAAGCTTTCTTT. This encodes CASSAVGLRNEAFF. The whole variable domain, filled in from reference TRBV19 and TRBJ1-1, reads DGGITQSPKYLFRKEGQNVTLSCEQNLNHDAMYWYRQDPGQGLRLIYYSQIVNDFQKGDIAEGYSVSREKKESFPLTVTSAQKNPTAFYLCASSAVGLRNEAFFGQGTRLTVV.

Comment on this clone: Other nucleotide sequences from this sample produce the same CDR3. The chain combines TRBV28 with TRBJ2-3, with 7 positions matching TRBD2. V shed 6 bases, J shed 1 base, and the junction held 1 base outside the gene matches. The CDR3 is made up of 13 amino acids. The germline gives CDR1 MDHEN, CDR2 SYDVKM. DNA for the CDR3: TGTGCCAGCAGACGGGGGGGCACAGATACGCAGTATTTT. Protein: CASRRGGTDTQYF.

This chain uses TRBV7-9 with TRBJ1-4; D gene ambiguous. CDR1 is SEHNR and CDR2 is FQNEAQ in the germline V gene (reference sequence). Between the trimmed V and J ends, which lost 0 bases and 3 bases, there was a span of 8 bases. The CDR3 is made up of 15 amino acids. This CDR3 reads CASSLAGRSNEKLFF. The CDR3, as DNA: TGTGCCAGCAGCTTAGCAGGCAGGTCTAATGAAAAACTGTTTTTT. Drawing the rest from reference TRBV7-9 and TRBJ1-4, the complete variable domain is DTGVSQNPRHKITKRGQNVTFRCDPISEHNRLYWYRQTLGQGPEFLTYFQNEAQLEKSRLLSDRFSAERPKGSFSTLEIQRTEQGDSAMYLCASSLAGRSNEKLFFGSGTQLSVL.

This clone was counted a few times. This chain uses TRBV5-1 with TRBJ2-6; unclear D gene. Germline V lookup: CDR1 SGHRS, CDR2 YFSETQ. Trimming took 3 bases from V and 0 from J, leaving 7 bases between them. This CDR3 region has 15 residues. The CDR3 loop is CASSSSSSGANVLTF. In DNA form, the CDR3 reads TGCGCCAGCAGCTCGTCTAGCTCTGGGGCCAACGTCCTGACTTTC.

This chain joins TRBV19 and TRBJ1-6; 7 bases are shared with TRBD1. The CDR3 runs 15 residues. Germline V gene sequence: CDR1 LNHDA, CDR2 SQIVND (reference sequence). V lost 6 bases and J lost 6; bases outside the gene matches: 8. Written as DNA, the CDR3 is TGTGCCAGTAGAGGACAGGTCGCACCTAATTCACCCCTCCACTTT. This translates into CASRGQVAPNSPLHF.